Below, 14 T cell receptor beta chains from the same sample are listed, as sequenced in a study of T cells in Graves' hyperthyroidism and ophthalmopathy (dated by TCRdb to between 2018 and 2020). The library was generated by multiplex PCR. Sequencing instrument: Illumina HiSeq 2000. TCR beta CDR3 regions were amplified from RNA transcripts. A first-round RT-PCR of the TCR CDR3 used the HTBI primer set with the Qiagen OneStep RT-PCR kit. The public sequencing data were trimmed at Q25 with fastp and processed into clonotypes with MiXCR by TCRdb, which kept only in-frame beta chains. Each entry is one CDR3 protein sequence, shown with its most common DNA and genes. Recorded for this sample are approximately 590,000 distinct CDR3 sequences; about half of them occurred a single time. Just under 8.5% of the sample rests with the top ten. The specimen sequenced was peripheral blood or thyroid tissue (not recorded which). These receptors originate from a woman aged 18-30 years with Graves' hyperthyroidism. Donor details come from another sample of the same person, matched by shared clones.

This clonotype was detected many times. The chain joins TRBV29-1 to TRBJ1-1; TRBD1 matches 7 bases. The junction had 5 bases not matched to a gene; V was cut back by 0 bases and J by 4 bases. The CDR3 has 14 residues. The germline V gene encodes CDR1 SQVTM and CDR2 ANQGSEA. DNA for the CDR3: TGCAGCGTTGAAGATGGCCCAGGGGGCACTGAAGCTTTCTTT. This translates into CSVEDGPGGTEAFF.

In its sample, this clonotype was seen many times. The V gene is TRBV2, the J gene TRBJ1-6, with D possibly matching TRBD1 (6 bases). Germline CDR1 reads SNHLY; CDR2 reads FYNNEI. The CDR3 extends over 13 amino acids. V dropped 5 bases and J dropped 6 bases, with 8 bases sitting between them. The CDR3 protein is CASSTGFNSPLHF. CDR3 in DNA: TGTGCCAGCAGTACAGGGTTTAATTCACCCCTCCACTTT.

V usage is TRBV7-9 and J usage is TRBJ1-1; D is unclear. The germline V and J ends were trimmed by 5 bases and 7 bases, with 11 bases remaining between them. In germline, CDR1 is SEHNR, CDR2 FQNEAQ (reference sequence). The CDR3 consists of 12 residues. The CDR3 nucleotides read TGTGCCAGCAGCAATACAGAGAATGAAGCTTTCTTT. It specifies CASSNTENEAFF. Using reference TRBV7-9 and TRBJ1-1 for the parts outside the CDR3, the full variable domain is DTGVSQNPRHKITKRGQNVTFRCDPISEHNRLYWYRQTLGQGPEFLTYFQNEAQLEKSRLLSDRFSAERPKGSFSTLEIQRTEQGDSAMYLCASSNTENEAFFGQGTRLTVV.

The chain joins TRBV2 to TRBJ2-5; the match to TRBD2 covers 8 bases. The germline CDR1 and CDR2 sequences are SNHLY and FYNNEI. V lost 3 bases, J lost 4 bases, and 7 bases stayed unmatched. The CDR3 runs to 15 residues. The CDR3, as DNA: TGTGCCAGCAGTGACCGGGGGGGGCTGATAGAGACCCAGTACTTC. It specifies CASSDRGGLIETQYF.

This clonotype was observed a few times. The chain links TRBV7-8 to TRBJ1-2; no clear D gene. Trimming took off 5 bases at V and 4 bases at J, with 8 bases between the two ends. This CDR3 has 12 residues. Germline assignment: CDR1 SGHVS and CDR2 FQNEAQ. In DNA form, the CDR3 reads TGTGCCAGCAGCGCTAACATCTATGGCTACACCTTC. Translated, it gives CASSANIYGYTF.

Notes on this clonotype: This may stem from a read error, because a much larger clone lies one nucleotide away. The chain employs TRBV11-1 and TRBJ1-1; weak D call: TRBD1 (5 bases). V was cut by 5 bases and J by 5 bases, with 18 bases left in between. The germline CDR1 and CDR2 sequences are SGHAT and FQDESV (reference sequence). This CDR3 contains 15 residues. The CDR3 coding sequence is TGTGCCAGCAGCACCACGGACACCCCGGGGACTGAAGCTTTCTTT. Encoded protein: CASSTTDTPGTEAFF.

This clonotype appeared many times. The chain employs TRBV7-9 and TRBJ1-2, with D unresolved. Trimming removed 5 bases at V and 8 bases at J, with 18 bases between. Per the germline V gene, CDR1 is SEHNR and CDR2 is FQNEAQ (reference sequence). This CDR3 spans 14 amino acids. This CDR3 reads CASSTMTLLDGYTF. DNA of the CDR3: TGTGCCAGCAGCACAATGACCCTCTTGGACGGCTACACCTTC.

About this clonotype: A read error is possible here, since a much larger clone lies one base away. The rearrangement uses TRBV10-3 and TRBJ1-2; perhaps TRBD1 as D (5 bases). CDR3 size: 14 residues. The V end lost 6 bases, the J end lost 2 bases, and 13 bases lay between the germline ends. Germline V gives CDR1 ENHRY, CDR2 SYGVKD. The CDR3 here is CAISGPQGNYGYTF. CDR3 DNA sequence: TGTGCCATCAGCGGTCCTCAGGGAAACTATGGCTACACCTTC.

The J gene is TRBJ1-1, the V gene TRBV5-1; maybe TRBD1 (6 bases). The V gene lost 1 base and the J gene lost 10 bases, with 23 bases spanning the gap. Germline values: CDR1 SGHRS, CDR2 YFSETQ. This CDR3 spans 16 amino acids. CDR3 region: CASSLSARTEGVSAFF. CDR3 sequence (DNA): TGCGCCAGCAGCTTGTCAGCCAGGACAGAGGGGGTTTCAGCTTTCTTT.

V is TRBV10-3 and J is TRBJ1-1, with a possible D match to TRBD1 (6 bases). This CDR3 contains 12 residues. Deletions cut 6 bases from V and 5 bases from J, with 10 bases between. Germline CDR1 ENHRY, CDR2 SYGVKD. The CDR3 DNA reads TGTGCCATCAGCCAGGGGAGAACTGAAGCTTTCTTT. This translates into CAISQGRTEAFF.

On this clonotype itself: An end of the junction differs from the germline gene, which may be a read error. The gene calls are TRBV10-3 and TRBJ2-7, with TRBD1 as a possible D gene (5 bases). The CDR3 runs to 14 residues. CDR1 is ENHRY, CDR2 SYGVKD, per germline. CDR3 loop: CASSESDSSYEQYF. CDR3 bases: TGTGCCAGCAGTGAGTCTGACAGCTCCTACGAGCAGTACTTC.

The table lists this clonotype with a count of one. The chain recombines TRBV3-1 with TRBJ1-4; TRBD1 might be the D (5 bases). Trimming left V 1 base short and J 4 bases short, with 13 bases between. CDR1 is LGHDT, CDR2 YNNKEL, per germline (reference sequence). This CDR3 has 16 amino acids. CDR3 nucleotide sequence: TGTGCCAGCAGCCAAGGGGGGAGGATCGGTAATGAAAAACTGTTTTTT. Translating it yields CASSQGGRIGNEKLFF. The full variable domain, its missing parts supplied by reference TRBV3-1 and TRBJ1-4, is DTAVSQTPKYLVTQMGNDKSIKCEQNLGHDTMYWYKQDSKKFLKIMFSYNNKELIINETVPNRFSPKSPDKAHLNLHINSLELGDSAVYFCASSQGGRIGNEKLFFGSGTQLSVL.

This chain connects TRBV11-2 to TRBJ2-5; no clear D. This CDR3 has 15 residues. Trimming took 0 bases from V and 1 from J, leaving 9 bases between them. In germline, CDR1 is SGHAT, CDR2 FQNNGV. For the CDR3, the DNA is TGTGCCAGCAGCTTAGAGTCCAGTATCCAAGAGACCCAGTACTTC. Protein product: CASSLESSIQETQYF.

J is TRBJ2-5 and V is TRBV12-3 or TRBV12-4; D uncertain. Trimming pared 6 bases from V and 2 bases from J, leaving 13 bases between. The CDR3 length is 14 residues. Here the CDR3 reads CASSPISVQETQYF. The CDR3 region has the DNA TGTGCCAGCAGCCCCATTTCTGTACAAGAGACCCAGTACTTC.